This TCR beta chain was sequenced in a study of patients and donors after allogeneic stem cell transplantation. Via MiXCR, TCRdb re-called the RT-PCR reads, giving one row per CDR3 protein. The table lists about 200,000 distinct CDR3 sequences, around two fifths of them singletons. V trimming: 2 bases; J trimming: 5 bases; junction bases outside the gene matches: 10. CDR1 and CDR2 (germline): SGHAT, FQNNGV. The CDR3 totals 16 residues. This sequence was found in a human donor who was either an allogeneic HSCT recipient or a stem cell or donor lymphocyte infusion donor (not recorded which). It is not recorded whose cells these are; they may come from a transplant donor. This chain joins TRBV11-2 and TRBJ2-3; 7 bases are shared with TRBD2. Sequencing was performed on blood, either unsorted or a sorted T cell fraction (not recorded which). CDR3: CASSLNPAGWGDTQYF. The CDR3 DNA reads as TGTGCCAGCAGCTTAAATCCAGCGGGATGGGGAGATACGCAGTATTTT.